A selection of T cell receptor beta chains follows, all from one sample in a study of T cell responses to AZD1222 COVID-19 vaccine. Profiling relied on immunoSEQ multiplex PCR, and the TCRdb table lists in-frame clones only, not all of them. The sample lists 95,000 to 110,000 clones, more than 75% occurring once. Sample: peripheral blood, taken on day 0 of AZD1222 vaccination. These receptor sequences come from an adult in good health. CDR3s include the opening cysteine and the closing phenylalanine or tryptophan. D genes are given only for firm matches. Clone size is shown for a subset of rows, as once, few, many or a class of expanded clone.

V,size,D,length,J,DNA,CDR3
TRBV6-5,.,TRBD2,14,TRBJ2-7,TGTGCCAGCCGGGGAGCGGGGGACGTACACGAGCAGTACTTC,CASRGAGDVHEQYF
TRBV4-1,few,TRBD2,17,TRBJ2-7,TGCGCCAGCAGCACCCCCCCTCGTGGCGGGGGGGCCGACGAGCAGTACTTC,CASSTPPRGGGADEQYF
TRBV5-1,.,TRBD2,16,TRBJ2-1,TGCGCCAGCAGCCTACAGACTAGCGGGGCATACAATGAGCAGTTCTTC,CASSLQTSGAYNEQFF
TRBV6-5,once,.,13,TRBJ1-1,TGTGCCGGAGGACGGCAGGGGAACACTGAAGCTTTCTTT,CAGGRQGNTEAFF
TRBV27,.,.,12,TRBJ1-2,TGTGCCAGCAGTGCCTCAGGAATTGGCTACACCTTC,CASSASGIGYTF
TRBV11-3,.,.,13,TRBJ1-1,TGTGCCAGCAGCCCGGGTAGGAACACTGAAGCTTTCTTT,CASSPGRNTEAFF
TRBV19,.,.,17,TRBJ1-4,TGTGCCAGTCGAAGAGGGCAGGGGCGAACAACTAATGAAAAACTGTTTTTT,CASRRGQGRTTNEKLFF
TRBV19,.,TRBD2,18,TRBJ2-1,TGTGCCAGTAGTATAGCTAGCGGGGGGGCCGGTGTTTACAATGAGCAGTTCTTC,CASSIASGGAGVYNEQFF
TRBV25-1,.,.,14,TRBJ1-1,TGTGCCAGCAGTGTAGGGGGATTGAACACTGAAGCTTTCTTT,CASSVGGLNTEAFF
TRBV5-4,.,TRBD1,14,TRBJ2-7,TGTGCCAGCAGCCTAACGACAGGGCTCTACGAGCAGTACTTC,CASSLTTGLYEQYF
TRBV27,.,.,15,TRBJ1-5,TGTGCCAGCAGGGTAGGAGGGGACCGCAATCAGCCCCAGCATTTT,CASRVGGDRNQPQHF
TRBV15,.,.,17,TRBJ1-6,TGTGCCACCAGCAGGGTGCTCGGGAGCTCCTATAATTCACCCCTCCACTTT,CATSRVLGSSYNSPLHF
TRBV13,.,.,16,TRBJ2-1,TGTGCCAGCAGTCCCACGACCAGCCCGCTTCGGAATGAGCAGTTCTTC,CASSPTTSPLRNEQFF
TRBV21-1,.,.,14,TRBJ1-5,TGTGCCAGCAGCGGTCCCAGAGCCAATCAGCCCCAGCATTTT,CASSGPRANQPQHF
TRBV9,.,TRBD2,16,TRBJ2-3,TGTGCCAGCAGCGTCAATCCACTAGCGGGGGGTCCCGGGCTGTATTTT,CASSVNPLAGGPGLYF
TRBV7-7,few,.,14,TRBJ2-3,TGTGCCAGCAGCTTAGGACAGGACACAGATACGCAGTATTTT,CASSLGQDTDTQYF
TRBV7-2,.,TRBD2,14,TRBJ2-1,TGTGCCAGCAGCTTGGGCGGGGGGGTGAATGAGCAGTTCTTC,CASSLGGGVNEQFF
TRBV6-5,.,TRBD1,14,TRBJ2-7,TGTGCCAGCAGTCGGGACAGGTATGCCTACGAGCAGTACTTC,CASSRDRYAYEQYF
TRBV6-1,.,.,15,TRBJ1-5,TGTGCCAGCAGTGAAGGATATAACAGACTTCAGCCCCAGCATTTT,CASSEGYNRLQPQHF
TRBV7-9,.,TRBD2,13,TRBJ2-3,TGTGCCAGCAGACTAGCGGTACCGGATACGCAGTATTTT,CASRLAVPDTQYF
TRBV7-2,.,TRBD1,16,TRBJ1-2,TGTGCCAGCAGCCCACCACAGGGGGCGGCTGGGAATGGCTACACCTTC,CASSPPQGAAGNGYTF
TRBV14,.,.,12,TRBJ2-7,TGTGCCAGCAGCCAAGATTACTACGAGCAGTACTTC,CASSQDYYEQYF
TRBV7-8,.,.,12,TRBJ2-7,TGTGCCAGCAGCTCTGTGTTCTACGAGCAGTACTTC,CASSSVFYEQYF
TRBV7-2,.,.,13,TRBJ2-5,TGTGCCAGCAGCTTCGACAGTGAAGAGACCCAGTACTTC,CASSFDSEETQYF
TRBV6-4,.,.,13,TRBJ2-3,TGTGCCAGCAGGGCCTCGGGGGCAGATACGCAGTATTTT,CASRASGADTQYF
TRBV24-1,.,TRBD1,16,TRBJ1-2,TGTGCCACCAGTGATTTGACCGGACAGGGGGCCCCTGGCTACACCTTC,CATSDLTGQGAPGYTF
TRBV4-3,.,.,16,TRBJ2-5,TGCGCCAGCAGCCAAGGATCGGCTAGTTGGCGAGAGACCCAGTACTTC,CASSQGSASWRETQYF
TRBV20-1,.,.,11,TRBJ2-7,TGCAGTGCTGGCGACAGTTACGAGCAGTACTTC,CSAGDSYEQYF
TRBV27,once,.,15,TRBJ2-7,TGTGCCAGCAGTTATAGAGGGGACACCTCCTACGAGCAGTACTTC,CASSYRGDTSYEQYF
TRBV19,.,.,15,TRBJ2-2,TGTGCCAGTAGATCGTCCATCTTTGGGCCCGGGGAGCTGTTTTTT,CASRSSIFGPGELFF
TRBV7-9,.,.,15,TRBJ1-2,TGTGCCAGCAGCCCCGTAGGGCGGGTCGAAGATGGCTACACCTTC,CASSPVGRVEDGYTF
TRBV6-5,.,.,15,TRBJ2-7,TGTGCCAGCAGTTTTCCTCAGGGCTCCCACTACGAGCAGTACTTC,CASSFPQGSHYEQYF
TRBV7-9,.,.,15,TRBJ2-6,TGTGCCAGCAGCTTAGGGGGTACTGGGGCCAACGTCCTGACTTTC,CASSLGGTGANVLTF
TRBV4-3,.,.,14,TRBJ2-3,TGCGCCAGCAGCCAAGATCCCTTGACAGATACGCAGTATTTT,CASSQDPLTDTQYF
TRBV5-4,.,.,14,TRBJ2-1,TGTGCCAGCAGCTTGGGGGCGGGGTACAATGAGCAGTTCTTC,CASSLGAGYNEQFF
TRBV7-2,.,TRBD1,16,TRBJ2-1,TGTGCCAGCAGCTTAGCACAGGGGGGATCCTACAATGAGCAGTTCTTC,CASSLAQGGSYNEQFF
TRBV7-8,.,.,13,TRBJ1-5,TGTGCCAGCAGCTTCCGAGCGGACCAGCCCCAGCATTTT,CASSFRADQPQHF
TRBV9,.,TRBD1,16,TRBJ1-3,TGTGCCAGCAGCGAGGGACAGGGAACTTCTGGAAACACCATATATTTT,CASSEGQGTSGNTIYF
TRBV5-4,.,.,15,TRBJ2-1,TGTGCCAGCAGCTTGGATATGAGACCGGGTAATGAGCAGTTCTTC,CASSLDMRPGNEQFF
TRBV5-1,.,.,15,TRBJ1-1,TGCGCCAGCAGCTTGGCAGGACAGTCCGGCACTGAAGCTTTCTTT,CASSLAGQSGTEAFF
TRBV3-1/TRBV3-2,.,.,13,TRBJ2-3,TGTGCCAGCAGCCAAAAATCGATAGATACGCAGTATTTT,CASSQKSIDTQYF
TRBV6-5,.,.,15,TRBJ1-2,TGTGCCAGCAGTTACGACGGTCAGGGAGGCTATGGCTACACCTTC,CASSYDGQGGYGYTF
TRBV7-7,once,TRBD2,16,TRBJ2-3,TGTGCCAGCAGCCTTGGACTAGCGGGCGGCCGAGGGACGCAGTATTTT,CASSLGLAGGRGTQYF
TRBV7-9,.,TRBD1,16,TRBJ1-4,TGTGCCAGCAGTCGGCCTAACAGGGGCTCTAATGAAAAACTGTTTTTT,CASSRPNRGSNEKLFF
TRBV5-1,.,.,15,TRBJ2-3,TGCGCCAGCAGCTTGGTGGGGATTAGCACAGATACGCAGTATTTT,CASSLVGISTDTQYF